This T cell receptor beta chain was documented in a study of blood T cell repertoires in COVID-19. Study background: The United States, Italy and Spain provided the acute and convalescent COVID-19 samples. From T cells, B-cell-depleted T cells, or PBMCs came the material, which was cDNA or gDNA.

Per the study methods: Reference gene primer amplification gave nucleated cell count estimates. The assay was immunoSEQ multiplex PCR, and TCRdb's table has in-frame clones only and misses some. The DNA was the basis for D and trimming; V, J and clone size are from that table. The sample lists about 70,000 clones; about four fifths were seen once. The clonotype originates from a woman aged 80 or over with active or convalescent COVID-19. Sequencing was carried out using peripheral blood.

CDR3 DNA: TGTGCCAGCAGCCCGAACAGGAGCTCCTATAATTCACCCCTCCACTTT. Translated, it gives CASSPNRSSYNSPLHF. V and J are TRBV7-2 and TRBJ1-6, with D possibly TRBD1 on 5 matching bases. This CDR3 region has 16 residues. Germline CDR1 SGHTA, CDR2 FQGNSA. V dropped 5 bases and J dropped 0 bases, with 11 bases sitting between them.